This T cell receptor beta chain was documented in a study of blood T cell repertoires in COVID-19. Whole-study context: The analysed material was cDNA or gDNA that came from T cells, B-cell-depleted T cells, or PBMCs.

Measured with immunoSEQ multiplex PCR; TCRdb has only the in-frame clones, and not every one. The sample gives about 40,000 clones, 88% of which show up once; 9% is in the top ten. This CDR3 contains 20 residues. The V and J genes are TRBV21-1 and TRBJ2-1; the D segment call TRBD2 is taken from the table without a DNA check. TRBV21-1 is given as a pseudogene. Material: peripheral blood. This sequence was found in a woman in her sixties or seventies with acute or convalescent COVID-19. CDR3 region: CASSKAGGIAGGQSDNEQFF. The CDR3, as DNA: TGTGCCAGCAGCAAAGCGGGGGGGATAGCGGGAGGGCAAAGTGACAATGAGCAGTTCTTC.